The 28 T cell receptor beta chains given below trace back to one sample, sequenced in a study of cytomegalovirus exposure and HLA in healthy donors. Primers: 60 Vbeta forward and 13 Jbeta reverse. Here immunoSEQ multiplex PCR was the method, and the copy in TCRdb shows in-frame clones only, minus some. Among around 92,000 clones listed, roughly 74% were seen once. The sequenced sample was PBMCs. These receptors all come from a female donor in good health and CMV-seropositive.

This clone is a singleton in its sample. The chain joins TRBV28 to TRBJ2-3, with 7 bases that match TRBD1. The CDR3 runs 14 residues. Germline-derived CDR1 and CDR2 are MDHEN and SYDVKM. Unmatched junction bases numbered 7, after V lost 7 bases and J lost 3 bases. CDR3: CASKDRVGTDTQYF. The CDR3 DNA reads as TGTGCCAGCAAAGACAGGGTTGGAACAGATACGCAGTATTTT.

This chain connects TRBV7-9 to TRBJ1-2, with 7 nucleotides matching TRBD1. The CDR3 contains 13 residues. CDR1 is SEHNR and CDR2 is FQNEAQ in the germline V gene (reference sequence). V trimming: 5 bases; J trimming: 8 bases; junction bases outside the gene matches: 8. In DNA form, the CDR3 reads TGTGCCAGCAGCCTATCCAGGACAGGAGGCTACACCTTC. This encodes CASSLSRTGGYTF.

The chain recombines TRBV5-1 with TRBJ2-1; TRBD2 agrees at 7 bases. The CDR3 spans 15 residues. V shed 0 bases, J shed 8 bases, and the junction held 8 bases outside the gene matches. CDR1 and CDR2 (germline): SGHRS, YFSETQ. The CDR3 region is CASSLAGGSWDEQFF. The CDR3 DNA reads TGCGCCAGCAGCTTGGCGGGGGGAAGCTGGGATGAGCAGTTCTTC.

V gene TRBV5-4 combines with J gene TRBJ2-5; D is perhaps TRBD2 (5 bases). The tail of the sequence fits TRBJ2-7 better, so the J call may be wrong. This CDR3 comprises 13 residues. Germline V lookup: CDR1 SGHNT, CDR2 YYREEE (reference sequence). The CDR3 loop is CASSSIRGPEQYF. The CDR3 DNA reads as TGTGCCAGCAGCTCCATTCGAGGGCCCGAGCAGTACTTC.

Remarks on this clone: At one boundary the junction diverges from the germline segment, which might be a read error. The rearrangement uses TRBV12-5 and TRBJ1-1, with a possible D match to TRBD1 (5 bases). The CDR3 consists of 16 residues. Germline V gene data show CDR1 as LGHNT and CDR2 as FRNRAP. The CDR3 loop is CASGLSRGSLNTEAFF. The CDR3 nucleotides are TGTGCTAGTGGTTTGAGCCGGGGGTCACTGAATACTGAAGCTTTCTTT.

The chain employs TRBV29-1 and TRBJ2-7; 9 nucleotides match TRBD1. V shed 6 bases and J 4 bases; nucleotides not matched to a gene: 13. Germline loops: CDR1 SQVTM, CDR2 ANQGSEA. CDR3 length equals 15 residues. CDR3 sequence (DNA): TGCAGCGTCGATGCCGCCGGGACAGGGATGTACGAGCAGTACTTC. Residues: CSVDAAGTGMYEQYF.

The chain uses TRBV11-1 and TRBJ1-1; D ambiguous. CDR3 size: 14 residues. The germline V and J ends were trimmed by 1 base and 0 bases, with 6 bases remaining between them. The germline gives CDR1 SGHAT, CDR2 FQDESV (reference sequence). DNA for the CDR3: TGTGCCAGCAGCTTAGACCCGGTGAACACTGAAGCTTTCTTT. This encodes CASSLDPVNTEAFF.

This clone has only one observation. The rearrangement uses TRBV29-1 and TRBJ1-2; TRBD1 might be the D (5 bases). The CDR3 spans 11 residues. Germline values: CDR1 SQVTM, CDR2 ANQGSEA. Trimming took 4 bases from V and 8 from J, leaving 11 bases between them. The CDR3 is CSVVSGGGYTF. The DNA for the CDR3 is TGCAGCGTTGTTTCGGGGGGAGGCTACACCTTC.

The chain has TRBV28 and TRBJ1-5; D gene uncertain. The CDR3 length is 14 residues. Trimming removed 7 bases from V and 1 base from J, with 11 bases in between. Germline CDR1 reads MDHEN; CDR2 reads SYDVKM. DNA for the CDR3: TGTGCCAGCACCCTCGGCGGAAGCAATCAGCCCCAGCATTTT. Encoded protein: CASTLGGSNQPQHF. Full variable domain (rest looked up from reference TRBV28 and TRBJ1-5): DVKVTQSSRYLVKRTGEKVFLECVQDMDHENMFWYRQDPGLGLRLIYFSYDVKMKEKGDIPEGYSVSREKKERFSLILESASTNQTSMYLCASTLGGSNQPQHFGDGTRLSIL.

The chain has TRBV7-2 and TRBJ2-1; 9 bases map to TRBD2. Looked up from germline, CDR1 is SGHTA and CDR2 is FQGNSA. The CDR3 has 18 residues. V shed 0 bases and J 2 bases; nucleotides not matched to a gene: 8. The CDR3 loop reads CASSLAREAGGPYNEQFF. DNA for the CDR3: TGTGCCAGCAGCTTAGCGAGGGAAGCGGGGGGTCCCTACAATGAGCAGTTCTTC.

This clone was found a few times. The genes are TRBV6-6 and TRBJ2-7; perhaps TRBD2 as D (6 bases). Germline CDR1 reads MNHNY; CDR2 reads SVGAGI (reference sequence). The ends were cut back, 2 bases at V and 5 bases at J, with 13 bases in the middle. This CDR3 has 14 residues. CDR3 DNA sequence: TGTGCCAGCAGTTACGGGCAGGGAGGTGACGAGCAGTACTTC. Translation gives CASSYGQGGDEQYF.

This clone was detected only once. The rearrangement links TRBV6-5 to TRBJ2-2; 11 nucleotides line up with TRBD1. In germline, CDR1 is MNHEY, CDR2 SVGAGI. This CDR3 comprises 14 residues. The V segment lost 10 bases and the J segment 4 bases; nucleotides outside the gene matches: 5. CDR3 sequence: CATRTGGPTGELFF. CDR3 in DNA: TGTGCCACCCGGACAGGGGGCCCCACCGGGGAGCTGTTTTTT.

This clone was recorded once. The CDR3 reads CASSLGPPPLDNEQFF. The CDR3 DNA is TGCGCCAGCAGCTTGGGGCCGCCTCCCTTGGACAATGAGCAGTTCTTC. J is TRBJ2-1 and V is TRBV5-1, with D uncertain. V was pared by 0 bases and J by 5 bases, with 15 bases between. The germline CDR1 and CDR2 sequences are SGHRS and YFSETQ. This CDR3 spans 16 amino acids.

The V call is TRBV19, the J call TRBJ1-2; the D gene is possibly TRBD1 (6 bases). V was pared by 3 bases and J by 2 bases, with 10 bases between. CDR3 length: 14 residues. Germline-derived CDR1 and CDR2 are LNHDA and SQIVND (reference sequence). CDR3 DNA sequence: TGTGCCAGTAGTATCGAGCAGGGGAACTATGGCTACACCTTC. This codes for CASSIEQGNYGYTF.

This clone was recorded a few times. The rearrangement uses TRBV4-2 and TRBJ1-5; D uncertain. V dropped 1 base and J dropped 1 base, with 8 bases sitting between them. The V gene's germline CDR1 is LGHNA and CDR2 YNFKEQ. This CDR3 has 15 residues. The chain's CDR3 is CASSQGHQSNQPQHF. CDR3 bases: TGTGCCAGCAGCCAAGGGCACCAGAGCAATCAGCCCCAGCATTTT.

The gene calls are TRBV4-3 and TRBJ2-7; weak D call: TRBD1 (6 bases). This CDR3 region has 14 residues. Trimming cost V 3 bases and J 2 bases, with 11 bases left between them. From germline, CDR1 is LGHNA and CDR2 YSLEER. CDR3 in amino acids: CASSHDDRPYEQYF. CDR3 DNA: TGCGCCAGCAGCCATGATGACAGGCCCTACGAGCAGTACTTC.

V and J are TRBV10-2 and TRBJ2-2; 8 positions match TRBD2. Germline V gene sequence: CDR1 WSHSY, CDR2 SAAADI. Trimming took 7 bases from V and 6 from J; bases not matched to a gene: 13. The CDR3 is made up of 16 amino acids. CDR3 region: CASKRAGDFSPGELFF. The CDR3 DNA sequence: TGCGCCAGCAAGAGAGCGGGGGACTTCTCCCCCGGGGAGCTGTTTTTT.

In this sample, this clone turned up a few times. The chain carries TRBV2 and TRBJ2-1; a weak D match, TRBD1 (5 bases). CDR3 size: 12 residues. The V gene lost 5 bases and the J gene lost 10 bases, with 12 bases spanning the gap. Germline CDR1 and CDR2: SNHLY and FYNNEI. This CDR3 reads CASSLDAGEQFF. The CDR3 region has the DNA TGTGCCAGCAGTCTAGATGCAGGGGAGCAGTTCTTC.

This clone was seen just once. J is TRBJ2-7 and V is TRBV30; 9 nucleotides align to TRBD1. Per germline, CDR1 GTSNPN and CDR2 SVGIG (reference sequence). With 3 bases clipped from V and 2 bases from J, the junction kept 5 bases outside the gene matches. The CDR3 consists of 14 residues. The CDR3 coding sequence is TGTGCCTGGAGCAAGGGGACAGGGACCTACGAGCAGTACTTC. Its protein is CAWSKGTGTYEQYF. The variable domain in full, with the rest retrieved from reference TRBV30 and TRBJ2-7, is SQTIHQWPATLVQPVGSPLSLECTVEGTSNPNLYWYRQAAGRGLQLLFYSVGIGQISSEVPQNLSASRPQDRQFILSSKKLLLSDSGFYLCAWSKGTGTYEQYFGPGTRLTVT.

This chain's CDR3 is CASRTLVNTEAFF. CDR3 nucleotides: TGTGCCAGTAGGACACTCGTGAACACTGAAGCTTTCTTT. The gene calls are TRBV7-8 and TRBJ1-1, with D maybe TRBD1 (5 bases). The CDR3 has 13 residues. V was trimmed by 9 bases and J by 0 bases, leaving 11 bases between them. In germline, CDR1 is SGHVS, CDR2 FQNEAQ.

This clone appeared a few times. The CDR3 is CSVISGGADTQYF. The CDR3 nucleotides are TGCAGCGTCATTAGCGGGGGGGCAGATACGCAGTATTTT. This chain uses TRBV29-1 with TRBJ2-3; TRBD2 agrees at 11 bases. The germline V gene encodes CDR1 SQVTM and CDR2 ANQGSEA. This CDR3 has 13 amino acids. V was clipped by 6 bases and J by 4 bases; unmatched bases: 3.

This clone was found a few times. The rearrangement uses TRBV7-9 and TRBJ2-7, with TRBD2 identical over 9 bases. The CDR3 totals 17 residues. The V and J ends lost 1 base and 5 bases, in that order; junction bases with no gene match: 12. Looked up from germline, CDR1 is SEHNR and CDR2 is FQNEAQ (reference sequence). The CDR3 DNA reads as TGTGCCAGCAGCTTAGATACTAGCGGGCCCTCACGGGACGAGCAGTACTTC. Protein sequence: CASSLDTSGPSRDEQYF.

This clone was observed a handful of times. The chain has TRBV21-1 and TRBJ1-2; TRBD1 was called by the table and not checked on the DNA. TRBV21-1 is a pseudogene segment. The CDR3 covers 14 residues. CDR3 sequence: CASSKGRSNYGYTF. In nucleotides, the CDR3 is TGTGCCAGCAGCAAAGGCAGGTCTAACTATGGCTACACCTTC.

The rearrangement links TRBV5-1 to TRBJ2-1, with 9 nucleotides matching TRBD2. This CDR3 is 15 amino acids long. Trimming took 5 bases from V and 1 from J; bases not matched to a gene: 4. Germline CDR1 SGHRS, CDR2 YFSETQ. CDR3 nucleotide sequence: TGCGCCAGCAGACCCACTAGCGGGTCCTACAATGAGCAGTTCTTC. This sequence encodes CASRPTSGSYNEQFF. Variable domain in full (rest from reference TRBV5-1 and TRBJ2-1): KAGVTQTPRYLIKTRGQQVTLSCSPISGHRSVSWYQQTPGQGLQFLFEYFSETQRNKGNFPGRFSGRQFSNSRSEMNVSTLELGDSALYLCASRPTSGSYNEQFFGPGTRLTVL.

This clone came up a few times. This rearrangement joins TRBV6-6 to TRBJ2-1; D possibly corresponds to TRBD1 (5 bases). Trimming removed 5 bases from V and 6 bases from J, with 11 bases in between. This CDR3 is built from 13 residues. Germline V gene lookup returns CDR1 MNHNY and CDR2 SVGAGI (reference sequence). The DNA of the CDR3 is TGTGCCAGCAGTCAACAGGAGCCCAATGAGCAGTTCTTC. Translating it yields CASSQQEPNEQFF.

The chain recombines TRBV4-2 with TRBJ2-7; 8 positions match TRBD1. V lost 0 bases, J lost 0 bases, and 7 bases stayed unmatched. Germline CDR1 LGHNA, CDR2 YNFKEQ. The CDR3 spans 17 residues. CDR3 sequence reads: CASSQDVSGGSSYEQYF. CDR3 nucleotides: TGTGCCAGCAGCCAAGATGTTTCAGGGGGCAGCTCCTACGAGCAGTACTTC.

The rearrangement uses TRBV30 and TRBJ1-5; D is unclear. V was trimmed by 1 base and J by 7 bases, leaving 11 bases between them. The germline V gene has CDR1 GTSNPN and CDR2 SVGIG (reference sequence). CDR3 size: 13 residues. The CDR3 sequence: CAWSANSGQPQHF. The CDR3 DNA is TGTGCCTGGAGTGCTAACAGCGGACAGCCCCAGCATTTT.

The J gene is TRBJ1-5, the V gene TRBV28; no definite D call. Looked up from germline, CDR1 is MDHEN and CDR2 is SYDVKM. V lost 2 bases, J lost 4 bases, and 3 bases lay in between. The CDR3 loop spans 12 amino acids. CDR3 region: CASSLQNQPQHF. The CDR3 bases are TGTGCCAGCAGTTTACAAAATCAGCCCCAGCATTTT.